The clone carrying this TCR beta chain was recorded once. Its antigen remains unidentified. The ends lost 4 bases at V and 7 bases at J; junction bases unmatched: 6. The germline gives CDR1 SGHDT, CDR2 YYEEEE. The length of the CDR3 is 14 residues. The data were taken from a study of cytomegalovirus exposure and HLA in healthy donors. Broader study findings: The records held CMV serostatus as the only immune exposure information.

Primers included in the PCR were 60 Vbeta and 13 Jbeta primers. Using immunoSEQ multiplex PCR, the repertoire was profiled, and TCRdb retains in-frame clones only, with some absent. The table has around 130,000 clones, 78% seen once. Sequenced input: PBMCs. The TCR comes from a woman aged 18 to 35 in good health and CMV-seronegative. The chain carries TRBV5-6 and TRBJ2-1; 9 nucleotides match TRBD2. Written as DNA, the CDR3 is TGTGCCAGCAGCGAGCGGGAGGCCTTTAATGAGCAGTTCTTC. Protein sequence: CASSEREAFNEQFF.